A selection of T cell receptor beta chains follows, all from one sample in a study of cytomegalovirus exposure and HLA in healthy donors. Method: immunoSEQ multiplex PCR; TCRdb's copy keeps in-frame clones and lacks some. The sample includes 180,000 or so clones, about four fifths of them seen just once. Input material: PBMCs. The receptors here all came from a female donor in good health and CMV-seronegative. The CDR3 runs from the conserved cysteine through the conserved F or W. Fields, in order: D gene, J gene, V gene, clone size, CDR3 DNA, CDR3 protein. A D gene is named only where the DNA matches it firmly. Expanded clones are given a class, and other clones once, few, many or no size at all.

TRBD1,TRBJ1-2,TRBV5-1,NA,TGCGCCAGCAGCATCCGGGACAGGGATAACTATGGCTACACCTTC,CASSIRDRDNYGYTF
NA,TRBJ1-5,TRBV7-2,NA,TGTGCCAGCAGTACGGGGGGTCGGGCGTCCCAGCATTTT,CASSTGGRASQHF
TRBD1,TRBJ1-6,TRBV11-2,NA,TGTGCCAGCAGCTACGATTTACCGGACAGGGGGCGGACTTCACCCCTCCACTTT,CASSYDLPDRGRTSPLHF
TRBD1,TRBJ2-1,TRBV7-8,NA,TGTGCCAGCAGAGAACAGGGGGCAGAAGCCTACAATGAGCAGTTCTTC,CASREQGAEAYNEQFF
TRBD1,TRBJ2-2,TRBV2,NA,TGTGCCAGCAGACCGAGGACAGGCGGCACCGGGGAGCTGTTTTTT,CASRPRTGGTGELFF
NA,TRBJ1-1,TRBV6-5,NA,TGTGCCAGCAGTTACTTCGGGGGTAGGGCTGAAGCTTTCTTT,CASSYFGGRAEAFF
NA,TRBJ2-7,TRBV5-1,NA,TGCGCCAGCAGCTCAACGGGTGCCCCTACCTACGAGCAGTACTTC,CASSSTGAPTYEQYF
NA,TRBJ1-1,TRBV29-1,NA,TGCAGCGGCGGATGGGGGGACACTGAAGCTTTCTTT,CSGGWGDTEAFF
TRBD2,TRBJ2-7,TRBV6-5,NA,TGTGCCAGCAGACCTGAAACTAGCGCAACCTACGAGCAGTACTTC,CASRPETSATYEQYF
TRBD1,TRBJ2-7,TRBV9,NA,TGTGCCAGCAGCGTGGGGACAGTATCCTACGAGCAGTACTTC,CASSVGTVSYEQYF
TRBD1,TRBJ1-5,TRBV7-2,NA,TGTGCCAGCAGCTTAGTAGGGACAGGGACACATCAGCCCCAGCATTTT,CASSLVGTGTHQPQHF
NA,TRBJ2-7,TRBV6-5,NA,TGTGCCAGCAGTTACTCGAGCACTAGCTTCTACGAGCAGTACTTC,CASSYSSTSFYEQYF
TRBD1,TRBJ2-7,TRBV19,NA,TGTGCCACTACAGGGGAAACCTACGAGCAGTACTTC,CATTGETYEQYF
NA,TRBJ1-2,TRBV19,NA,TGTGCCAGTAGTCAATCCGGGACATCGGCAGGCTACACCTTC,CASSQSGTSAGYTF
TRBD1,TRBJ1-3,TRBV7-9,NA,TGTTCCAGCAGCCCCCGGGACAGGATCTCTGGAAACACCATATATTTT,CSSSPRDRISGNTIYF
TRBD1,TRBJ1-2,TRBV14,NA,TGTGCCAGCAGCCTGACAGGGCCCCTAGGCTACACCTTC,CASSLTGPLGYTF
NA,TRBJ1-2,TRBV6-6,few,TGTGCCAGCAGCGATACAGGGAACTATGGCTACACCTTC,CASSDTGNYGYTF
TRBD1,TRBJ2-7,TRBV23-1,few,TGCGCCAGCAGACCCGGGACAGACTACGAGCAGTACTTC,CASRPGTDYEQYF
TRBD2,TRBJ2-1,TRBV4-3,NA,TGCGCCAGCAGCCATGGGCGGGAGCCTTCTCGGGAGCAGTTCTTC,CASSHGREPSREQFF
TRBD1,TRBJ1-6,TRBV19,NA,TGTGCCAGTAGGCGGGACAGGGACGGTTCACCCCTCCACTTT,CASRRDRDGSPLHF
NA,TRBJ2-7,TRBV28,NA,TGTGCCAGCCGGGGGTCGGGCGGGCGGGGGCAGTACTTC,CASRGSGGRGQYF
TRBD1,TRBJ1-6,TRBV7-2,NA,TGTGCCAGCAGCCCAGGACAGGGAGGTAATTCACCCCTCCACTTT,CASSPGQGGNSPLHF
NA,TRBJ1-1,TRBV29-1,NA,TGCAGCGTTGAAAACAGACCTAACACTGAAGCTTTCTTT,CSVENRPNTEAFF
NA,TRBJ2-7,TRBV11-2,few,TGTGCCAGCAGCATCACTAACGTGATGGTGCAAGAGCAGTACTTC,CASSITNVMVQEQYF
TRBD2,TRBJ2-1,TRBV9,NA,TGTGCCAGCAGCGTTACTAGCGGGAGCAGGAATGAGCAGTTCTTC,CASSVTSGSRNEQFF
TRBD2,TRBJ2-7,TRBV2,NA,TGTGCCAGCACACTAGCGGGCCCTGTCGAGCAGTACTTC,CASTLAGPVEQYF
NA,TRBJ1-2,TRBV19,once,TGTGCCAGTACCCCCCCTCGGGGTGGGAGTTATGGCTACACCTTC,CASTPPRGGSYGYTF
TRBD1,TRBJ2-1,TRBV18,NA,TGTGCCAGCTCACCACCGCGAGTCGGGACAGGGGGCCATGAGCAGTTCTTC,CASSPPRVGTGGHEQFF
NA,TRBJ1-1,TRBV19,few,TGTGCCAGTAGTACGACCGGGACACGTAACACTGAAGCTTTCTTT,CASSTTGTRNTEAFF
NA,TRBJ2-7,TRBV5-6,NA,TGTGCCAGCAGCTCCCTCGGTCAGGGTAGGGACTACGAGCAGTACTTC,CASSSLGQGRDYEQYF
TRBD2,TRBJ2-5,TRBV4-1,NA,TGCGCCAGCAGCCAAGTTCAAGCGGGAGTGACCCAGTACTTC,CASSQVQAGVTQYF
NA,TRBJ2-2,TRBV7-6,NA,TGTGCCAGCAGCTTAGTGGAGCAAGGTTTTGGGAACACCGGGGAGCTGTTTTTT,CASSLVEQGFGNTGELFF
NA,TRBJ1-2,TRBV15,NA,TGTGCCACCAGCAGAGTAACCCGGTTAGGGGGTGGCTACACCTTC,CATSRVTRLGGGYTF
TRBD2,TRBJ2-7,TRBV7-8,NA,TGTGCCAGCAGCTATTTGGGACTAGCGGGAGCCCTATCTCGCTACGAGCAGTACTTC,CASSYLGLAGALSRYEQYF
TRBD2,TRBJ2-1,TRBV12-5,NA,TGTGCTAGTGGTCCCCACGGGGGGGCGGGGAATGAGCAGTTCTTC,CASGPHGGAGNEQFF
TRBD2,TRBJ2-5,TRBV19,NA,TGTGCCAGTAGGTTACTAGCGGCCGAAGGGACCCAGTACTTC,CASRLLAAEGTQYF
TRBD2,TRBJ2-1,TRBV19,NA,TGTGCCAGTAGGCGCGGACTAGCAATCTTCAATGAGCAGTTCTTC,CASRRGLAIFNEQFF
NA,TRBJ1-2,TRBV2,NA,TGTGCCAGCAGAAACAGGGATGGCTATGGCTACACCTTC,CASRNRDGYGYTF
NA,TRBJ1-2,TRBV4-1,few,TGCGCCAGCAGCCAAGAAGGGGGTTCGCCCGGTGGCTACACCTTC,CASSQEGGSPGGYTF
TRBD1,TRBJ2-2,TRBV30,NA,TGTGCCTCACCGGCACAGGGGTCCGGGGAGCTGTTTTTT,CASPAQGSGELFF